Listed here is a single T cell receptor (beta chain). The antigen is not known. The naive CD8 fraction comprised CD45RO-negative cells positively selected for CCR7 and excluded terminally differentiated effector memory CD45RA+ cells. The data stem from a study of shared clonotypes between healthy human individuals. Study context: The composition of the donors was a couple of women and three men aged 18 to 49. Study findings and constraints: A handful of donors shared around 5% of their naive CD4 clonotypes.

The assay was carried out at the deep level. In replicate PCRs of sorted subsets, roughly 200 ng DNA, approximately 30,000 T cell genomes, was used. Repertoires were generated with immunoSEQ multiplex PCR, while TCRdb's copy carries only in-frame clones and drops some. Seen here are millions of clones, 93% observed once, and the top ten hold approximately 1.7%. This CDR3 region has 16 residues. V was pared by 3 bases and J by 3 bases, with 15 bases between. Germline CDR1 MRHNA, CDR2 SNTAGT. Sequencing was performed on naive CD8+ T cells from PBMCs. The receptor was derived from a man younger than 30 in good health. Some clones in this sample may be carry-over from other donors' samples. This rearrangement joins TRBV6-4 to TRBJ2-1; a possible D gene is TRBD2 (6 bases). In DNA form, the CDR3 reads TGTGCCAGCAGTGATCGTCCTGGGACTGTCTACAATGAGCAGTTCTTC. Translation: CASSDRPGTVYNEQFF.